Listed here is a single T cell receptor (beta chain). Its recognized antigen is unknown. Per-nucleotide qualities are absent, and no much larger clonotype sits a single base away. The data were obtained in a study of CD8 T cells in Susac syndrome (dated 2019 in TCRdb). General notes on the study: Whether CD8+ T cell activation and differentiation in Susac syndrome was antigen driven was tested using repertoire sequencing. What the study reported, not specific to this receptor: The study acknowledged that relatively few individuals were included in the TCR sequencing and HLA analysis.

Peripheral blood CD8+ and CD4+ T cells from healthy donors, Susac syndrome patients and multiple sclerosis patients were profiled using high-throughput TCR beta sequencing. Healthy donors were included as age- and sex-matched controls. Bulk CD8+ and CD4+ T cells were purified magnetically by negative isolation, whereas CD8+ TEMRA cells were enriched by FACS. Blood was collected in EDTA tubes and processed within 24 hours, with PBMCs isolated through density gradient centrifugation. PBMCs destined for TCR sequencing were cryopreserved in liquid nitrogen and later thawed in a 37 °C water bath. Purity of sorted or isolated CD4+, CD8+ and CD8+ TEMRA cells was at least 90%. RNA was extracted using the RNeasy kit, and about 0.5 to 1 ug of the RNA was reverse transcribed with random hexamers. The immunoSEQ multiplex PCR assay, covering 54 Vbeta and 13 Jbeta segments, was used to amplify TCR beta CDR3 regions. Bias from PCR amplification was corrected by using a synthetic template baseline for primer optimization and for computational correction. For the original study's pipeline: Only productive sequences were kept, with reads annotated to V, D and J genes according to IMGT and analyzed in immunoSEQ Analyzer. To calculate clonality, Shannon entropy was normalized by log2 of the number of productive unique sequences and then subtracted from one. For each patient and control, public and private clones were evaluated within the 100 most prevalent clones. Clones were defined as Susac-specific if absent from the healthy and MS cohorts, from 1052 published viral clones and from other ImmuneACCESS disease sequences. TCRdb ran its own pipeline on the public reads, namely fastp trimming at Q25 and MiXCR clone calling, and kept in-frame beta chains. Each entry is one CDR3 protein sequence, shown with its most common DNA and genes. The V and J calls were not made by the authors but by TCRdb's processing. The sample table contains approximately 120,000 distinct CDR3 sequences; only one count was recorded for around 95% of them. Of the sample, 0.096% falls within the top ten clones.

This sequence was found in a human donor in good health. Specimen: CD4+ T cells from PBMCs.

Read as DNA, the sequence is TGTGCCAGCAGACCCAGGGGAACCCCTACCGAGCAGTACTTC. Protein translation: CASRPRGTPTEQYF. In this chain, TRBV2 is recombined with TRBJ2-1; the D gene is perhaps TRBD1, on 6 matching bases. The DNA end is more similar to TRBJ2-7, so the J call may be wrong. Taken from cysteine to phenylalanine, the CDR3 has 14 residues. The sequence is cut down to CDR3 DNA, 42 bases in frame from base 1. The germline V gene provides CDR1 SNHLY and CDR2 FYNNEI.